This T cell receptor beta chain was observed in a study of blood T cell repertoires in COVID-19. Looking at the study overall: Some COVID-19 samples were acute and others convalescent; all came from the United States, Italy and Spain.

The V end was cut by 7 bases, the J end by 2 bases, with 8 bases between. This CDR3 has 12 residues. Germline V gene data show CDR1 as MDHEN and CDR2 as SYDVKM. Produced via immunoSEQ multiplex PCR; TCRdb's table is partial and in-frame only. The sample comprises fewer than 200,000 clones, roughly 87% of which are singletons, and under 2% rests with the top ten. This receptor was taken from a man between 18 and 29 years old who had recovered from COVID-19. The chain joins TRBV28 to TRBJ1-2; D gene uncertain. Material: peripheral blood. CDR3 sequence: CASIGVNYGYTF. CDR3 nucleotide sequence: TGTGCCAGCATCGGGGTGAACTATGGCTACACCTTC.